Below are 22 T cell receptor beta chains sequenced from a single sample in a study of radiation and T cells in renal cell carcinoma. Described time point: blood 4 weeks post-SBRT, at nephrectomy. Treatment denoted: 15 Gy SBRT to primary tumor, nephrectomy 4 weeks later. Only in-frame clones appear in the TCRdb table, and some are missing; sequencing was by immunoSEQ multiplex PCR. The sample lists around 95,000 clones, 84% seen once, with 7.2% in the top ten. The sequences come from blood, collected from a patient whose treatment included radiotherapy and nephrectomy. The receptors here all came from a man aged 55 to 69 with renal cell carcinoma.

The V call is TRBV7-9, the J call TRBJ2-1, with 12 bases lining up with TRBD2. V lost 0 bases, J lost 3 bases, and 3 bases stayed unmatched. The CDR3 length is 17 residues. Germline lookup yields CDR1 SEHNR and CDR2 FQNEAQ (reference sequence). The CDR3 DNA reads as TGTGCCAGCAGCTTAGCTCCGGGACTAGCGGGCTACAATGAGCAGTTCTTC. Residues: CASSLAPGLAGYNEQFF. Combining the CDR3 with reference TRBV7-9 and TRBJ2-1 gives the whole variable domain DTGVSQNPRHKITKRGQNVTFRCDPISEHNRLYWYRQTLGQGPEFLTYFQNEAQLEKSRLLSDRFSAERPKGSFSTLEIQRTEQGDSAMYLCASSLAPGLAGYNEQFFGPGTRLTVL.

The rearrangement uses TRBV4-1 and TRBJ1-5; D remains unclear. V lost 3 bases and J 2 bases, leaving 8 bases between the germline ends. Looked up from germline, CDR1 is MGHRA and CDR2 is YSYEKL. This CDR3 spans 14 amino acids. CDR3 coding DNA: TGCGCCAGCAGCCAGGTGAGCGGCAATCAGCCCCAGCATTTT. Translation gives CASSQVSGNQPQHF.

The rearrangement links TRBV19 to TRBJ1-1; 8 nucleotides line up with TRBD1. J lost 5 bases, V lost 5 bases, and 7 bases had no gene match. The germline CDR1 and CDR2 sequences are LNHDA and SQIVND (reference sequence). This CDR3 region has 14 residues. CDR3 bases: TGTGCCAGTAGTCGAACAGGGGGGAGGACTGAAGCTTTCTTT. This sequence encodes CASSRTGGRTEAFF.

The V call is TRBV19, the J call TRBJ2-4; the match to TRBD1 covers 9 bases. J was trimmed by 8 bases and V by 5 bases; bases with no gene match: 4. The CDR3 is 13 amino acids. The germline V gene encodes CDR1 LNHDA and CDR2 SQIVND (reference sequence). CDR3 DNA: TGTGCCAGTAGTCGGACAGGGGTAGACATTCAGTACTTC. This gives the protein CASSRTGVDIQYF.

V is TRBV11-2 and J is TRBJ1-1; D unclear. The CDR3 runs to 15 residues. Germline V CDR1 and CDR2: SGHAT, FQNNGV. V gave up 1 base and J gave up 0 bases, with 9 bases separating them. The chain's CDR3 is CASSLGAGMNTEAFF. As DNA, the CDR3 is TGTGCCAGCAGCTTAGGCGCAGGTATGAACACTGAAGCTTTCTTT.

The CDR3 DNA reads as TGTGCCAGCAGCACCGGGACTAGCGGGGGGGAGCAGTACTTC. Protein: CASSTGTSGGEQYF. The rearrangement links TRBV9 to TRBJ2-7; 15 bases agree with TRBD2. Trimming cost V 4 bases and J 7 bases; bases outside gene matches: 3. This CDR3 is 14 amino acids long. The germline V gene has CDR1 SGDLS and CDR2 YYNGEE. Filled out from reference TRBV9 and TRBJ2-7, the complete variable domain reads DSGVTQTPKHLITATGQRVTLRCSPRSGDLSVYWYQQSLDQGLQFLIQYYNGEERAKGNILERFSAQQFPDLHSELNLSSLELGDSALYFCASSTGTSGGEQYFGPGTRLTVT.

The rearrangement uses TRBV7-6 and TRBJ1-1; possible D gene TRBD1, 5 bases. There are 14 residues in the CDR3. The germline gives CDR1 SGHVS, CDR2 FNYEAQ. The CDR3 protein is CADSGGAVNTEAFF. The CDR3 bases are TGTGCAGACTCCGGGGGAGCTGTGAACACTGAAGCTTTCTTT.

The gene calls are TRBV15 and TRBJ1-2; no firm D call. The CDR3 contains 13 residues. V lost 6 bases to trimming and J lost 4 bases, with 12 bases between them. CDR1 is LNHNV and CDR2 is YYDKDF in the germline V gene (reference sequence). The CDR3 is CATRRVGGYGYTF. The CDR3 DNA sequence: TGTGCCACCAGACGAGTTGGAGGCTATGGCTACACCTTC. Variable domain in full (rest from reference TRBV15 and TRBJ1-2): DAMVIQNPRYQVTQFGKPVTLSCSQTLNHNVMYWYQQKSSQAPKLLFHYYDKDFNNEADTPDNFQSRRPNTSFCFLDIRSPGLGDTAMYLCATRRVGGYGYTFGSGTRLTVV.

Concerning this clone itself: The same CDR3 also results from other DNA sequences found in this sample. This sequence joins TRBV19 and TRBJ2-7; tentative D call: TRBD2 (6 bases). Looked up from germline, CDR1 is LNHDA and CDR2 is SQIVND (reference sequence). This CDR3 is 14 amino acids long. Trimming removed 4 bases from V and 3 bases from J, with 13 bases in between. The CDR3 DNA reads TGTGCCAGTAGTACCCCGGGACTTATCTACGAGCAGTACTTC. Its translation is CASSTPGLIYEQYF.

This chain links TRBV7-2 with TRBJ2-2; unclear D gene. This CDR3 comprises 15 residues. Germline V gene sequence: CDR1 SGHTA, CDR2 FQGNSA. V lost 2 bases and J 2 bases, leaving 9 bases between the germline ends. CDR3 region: CASSLTSSNTGELFF. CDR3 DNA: TGTGCCAGCAGCTTAACATCATCTAACACCGGGGAGCTGTTTTTT.

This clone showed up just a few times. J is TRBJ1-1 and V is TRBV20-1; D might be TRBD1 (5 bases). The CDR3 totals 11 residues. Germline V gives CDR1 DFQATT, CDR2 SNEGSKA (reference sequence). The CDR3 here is CRADRNTEAFF. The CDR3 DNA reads TGCAGGGCAGACAGGAACACTGAAGCTTTCTTT.

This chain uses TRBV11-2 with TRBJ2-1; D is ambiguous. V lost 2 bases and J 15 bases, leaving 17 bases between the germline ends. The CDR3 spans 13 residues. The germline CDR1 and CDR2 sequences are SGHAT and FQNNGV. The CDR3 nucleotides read TGTGCCAGCAGCTTACCAGCGCCTCCCACACTGTTCTTC. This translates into CASSLPAPPTLFF.

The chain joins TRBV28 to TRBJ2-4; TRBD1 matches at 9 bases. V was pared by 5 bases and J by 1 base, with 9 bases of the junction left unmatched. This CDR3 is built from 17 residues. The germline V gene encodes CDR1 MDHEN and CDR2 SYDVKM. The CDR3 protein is CASSTLGTGIAKNIQYF. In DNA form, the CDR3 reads TGTGCCAGCAGTACACTCGGGACAGGGATCGCCAAAAACATTCAGTACTTC.

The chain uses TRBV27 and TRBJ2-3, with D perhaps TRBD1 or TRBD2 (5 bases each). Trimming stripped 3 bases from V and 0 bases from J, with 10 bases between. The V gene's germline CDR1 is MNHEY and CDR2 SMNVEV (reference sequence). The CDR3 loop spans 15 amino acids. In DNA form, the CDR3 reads TGTGCCAGCAGTTTGAACGGGGCTAGCACAGATACGCAGTATTTT. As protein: CASSLNGASTDTQYF.

CDR3 nucleotides: TGTGCCAGCAGCGCACTGACTAGCGGGACTTCCTACGAGCAGTACTTC. This sequence encodes CASSALTSGTSYEQYF. The chain has TRBV7-6 and TRBJ2-7, with TRBD2 matching 11 bases. J was trimmed by 1 base and V by 5 bases; bases with no gene match: 7. The CDR3 has 16 amino acids. Germline CDR1 SGHVS, CDR2 FNYEAQ.

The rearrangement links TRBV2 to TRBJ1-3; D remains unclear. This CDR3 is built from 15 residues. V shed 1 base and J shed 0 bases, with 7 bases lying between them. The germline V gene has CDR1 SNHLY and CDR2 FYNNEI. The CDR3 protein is CASSEDGPSGNTIYF. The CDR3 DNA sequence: TGTGCCAGCAGTGAAGACGGACCCTCTGGAAACACCATATATTTT.

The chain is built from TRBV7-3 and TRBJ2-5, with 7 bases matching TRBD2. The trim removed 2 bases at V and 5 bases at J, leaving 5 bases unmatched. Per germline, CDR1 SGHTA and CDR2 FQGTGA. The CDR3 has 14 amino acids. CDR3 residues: CASSLAGEGETQYF. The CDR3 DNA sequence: TGTGCCAGCAGCTTAGCGGGAGAAGGGGAGACCCAGTACTTC.

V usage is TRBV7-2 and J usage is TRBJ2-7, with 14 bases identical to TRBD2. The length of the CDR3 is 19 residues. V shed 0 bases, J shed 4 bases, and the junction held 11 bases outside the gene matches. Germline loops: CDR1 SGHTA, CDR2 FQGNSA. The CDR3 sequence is CASSLAQQGLAGGGYEQYF. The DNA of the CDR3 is TGTGCCAGCAGCTTAGCGCAACAAGGACTAGCGGGAGGTGGTTACGAGCAGTACTTC.

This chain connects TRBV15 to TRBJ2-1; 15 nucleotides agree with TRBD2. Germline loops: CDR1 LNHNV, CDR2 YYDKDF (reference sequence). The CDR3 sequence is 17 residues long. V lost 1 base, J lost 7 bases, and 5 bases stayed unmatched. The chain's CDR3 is CATSRVSGTSGRNEQFF. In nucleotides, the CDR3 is TGTGCCACCAGCAGAGTCTCCGGGACTAGCGGGAGGAATGAGCAGTTCTTC.

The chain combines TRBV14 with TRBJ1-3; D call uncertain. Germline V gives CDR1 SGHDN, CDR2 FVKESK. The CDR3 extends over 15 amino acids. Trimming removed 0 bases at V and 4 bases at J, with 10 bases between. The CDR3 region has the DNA TGTGCCAGCAGCCAAGATCGCGGTTTCGGAAACACCATATATTTT. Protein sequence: CASSQDRGFGNTIYF.

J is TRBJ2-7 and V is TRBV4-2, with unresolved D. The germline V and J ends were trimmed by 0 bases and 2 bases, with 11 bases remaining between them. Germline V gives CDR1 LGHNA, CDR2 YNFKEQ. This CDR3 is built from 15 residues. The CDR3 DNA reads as TGTGCCAGCAGCCAAGAGGTCGTCGAAACCTACGAGCAGTACTTC. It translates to CASSQEVVETYEQYF.

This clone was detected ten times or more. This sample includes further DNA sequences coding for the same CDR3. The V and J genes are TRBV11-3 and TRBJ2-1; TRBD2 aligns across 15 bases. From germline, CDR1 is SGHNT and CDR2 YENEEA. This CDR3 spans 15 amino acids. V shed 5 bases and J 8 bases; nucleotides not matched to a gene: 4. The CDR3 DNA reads TGTGCCAGCAGCCCAAGGACTAGCGGGAGGGATGAGCAGTTCTTC. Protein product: CASSPRTSGRDEQFF.